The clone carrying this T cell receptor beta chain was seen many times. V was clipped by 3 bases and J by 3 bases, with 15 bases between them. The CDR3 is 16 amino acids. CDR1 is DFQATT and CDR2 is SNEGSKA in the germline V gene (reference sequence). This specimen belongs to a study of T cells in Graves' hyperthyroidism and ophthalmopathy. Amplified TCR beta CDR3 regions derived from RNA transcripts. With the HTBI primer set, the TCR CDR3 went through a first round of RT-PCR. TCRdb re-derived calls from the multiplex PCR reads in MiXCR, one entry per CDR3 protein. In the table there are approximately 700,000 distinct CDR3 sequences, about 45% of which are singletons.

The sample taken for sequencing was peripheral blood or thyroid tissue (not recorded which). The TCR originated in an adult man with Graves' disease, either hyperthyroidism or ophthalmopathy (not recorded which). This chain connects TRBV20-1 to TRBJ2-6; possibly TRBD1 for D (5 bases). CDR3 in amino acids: CSARDSRASGANVLTF. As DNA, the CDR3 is TGCAGTGCTAGGGATTCCAGGGCTAGTGGGGCCAACGTCCTGACTTTC.